The clone carrying this TCR beta chain appeared a few times. Clones were read by immunoSEQ multiplex PCR, and TCRdb kept only the in-frame ones, dropping some. The sample holds roughly 500,000 clones, approximately 80% seen once. V lost 4 bases and J lost 2, with 13 bases in between. CDR1 is SQVTM, CDR2 ANQGSEA, per germline. This CDR3 region has 14 residues. This record comes from a study of shared T cell receptors in the human thymus. In addition, the sample was reused for a study of human thymus T cells. That paper adds: Finnish infants who were healthy and having corrective surgery for congenital heart defects made up the donors. Corrective heart surgery yielded the resections from which the thymus tissue came. Usage of V and J genes appeared biased in thymic and blood repertoires. Related studies noted strongly shared thymic repertoires across unrelated people.

Material for sequencing was thymocytes. The chain combines TRBV29-1 with TRBJ2-3, with D hard to call. This clonotype originated in a boy younger than two with a congenital heart defect. This CDR3 reads CSVARFPHTDTQYF. CDR3 nucleotides: TGCAGCGTTGCGCGTTTTCCTCACACAGATACGCAGTATTTT.